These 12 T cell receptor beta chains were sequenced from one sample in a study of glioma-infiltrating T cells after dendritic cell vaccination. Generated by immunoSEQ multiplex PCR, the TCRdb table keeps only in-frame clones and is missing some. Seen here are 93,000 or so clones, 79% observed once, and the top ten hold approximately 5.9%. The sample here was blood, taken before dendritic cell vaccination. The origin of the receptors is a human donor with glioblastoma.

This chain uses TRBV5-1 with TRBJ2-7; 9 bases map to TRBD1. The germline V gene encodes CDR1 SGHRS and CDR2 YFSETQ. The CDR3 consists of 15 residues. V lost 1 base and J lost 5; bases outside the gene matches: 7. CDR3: CASSLTGGGLHEQYF. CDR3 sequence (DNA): TGCGCCAGCAGCTTGACAGGGGGCGGGTTGCACGAGCAGTACTTC.

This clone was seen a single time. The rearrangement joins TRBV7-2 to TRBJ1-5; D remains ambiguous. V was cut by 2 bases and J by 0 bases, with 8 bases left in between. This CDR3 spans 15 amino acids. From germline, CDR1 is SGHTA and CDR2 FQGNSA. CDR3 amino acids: CASSLIASSNQPQHF. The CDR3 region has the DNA TGTGCCAGCAGCTTAATAGCCAGTAGCAATCAGCCCCAGCATTTT. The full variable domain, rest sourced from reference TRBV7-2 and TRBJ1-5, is GAGVSQSPSNKVTEKGKDVELRCDPISGHTALYWYRQSLGQGLEFLIYFQGNSAPDKSGLPSDRFSAERTGGSVSTLTIQRTQQEDSAVYLCASSLIASSNQPQHFGDGTRLSIL.

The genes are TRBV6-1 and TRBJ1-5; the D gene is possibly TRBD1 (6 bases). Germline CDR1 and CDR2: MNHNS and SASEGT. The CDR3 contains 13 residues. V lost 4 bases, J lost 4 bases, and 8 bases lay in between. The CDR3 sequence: CASSVQGNQPQHF. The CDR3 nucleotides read TGTGCCAGCAGTGTACAGGGTAATCAGCCCCAGCATTTT.

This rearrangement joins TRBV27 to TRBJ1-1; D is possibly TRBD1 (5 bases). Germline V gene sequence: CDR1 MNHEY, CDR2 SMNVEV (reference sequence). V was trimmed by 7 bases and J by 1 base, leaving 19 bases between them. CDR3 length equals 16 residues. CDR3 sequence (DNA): TGTGCCAGCAAGGTTTGGGGGGGAGGGAGGAACACTGAAGCTTTCTTT. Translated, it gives CASKVWGGGRNTEAFF.

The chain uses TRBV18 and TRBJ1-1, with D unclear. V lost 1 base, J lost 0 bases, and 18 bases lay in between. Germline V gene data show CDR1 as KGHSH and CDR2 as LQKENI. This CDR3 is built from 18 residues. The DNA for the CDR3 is TGTGCCAGCTCACCACGTCCTGGGGAGGCGGTCATGAACACTGAAGCTTTCTTT. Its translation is CASSPRPGEAVMNTEAFF.

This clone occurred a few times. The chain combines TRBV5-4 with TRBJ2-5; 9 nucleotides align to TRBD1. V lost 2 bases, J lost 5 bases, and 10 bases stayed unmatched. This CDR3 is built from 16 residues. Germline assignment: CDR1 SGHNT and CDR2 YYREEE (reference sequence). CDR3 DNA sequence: TGTGCCAGCAGCTTACTCGGGACAGGGCTCCGTGAGACCCAGTACTTC. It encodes CASSLLGTGLRETQYF.

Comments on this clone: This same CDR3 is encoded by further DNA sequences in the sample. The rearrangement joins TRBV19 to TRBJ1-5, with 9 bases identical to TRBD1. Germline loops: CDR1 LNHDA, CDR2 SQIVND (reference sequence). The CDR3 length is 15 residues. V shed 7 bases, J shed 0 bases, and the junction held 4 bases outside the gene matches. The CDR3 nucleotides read TGTGCCAGTACTTTACAGGGGGCTAGCAATCAGCCCCAGCATTTT. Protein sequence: CASTLQGASNQPQHF.

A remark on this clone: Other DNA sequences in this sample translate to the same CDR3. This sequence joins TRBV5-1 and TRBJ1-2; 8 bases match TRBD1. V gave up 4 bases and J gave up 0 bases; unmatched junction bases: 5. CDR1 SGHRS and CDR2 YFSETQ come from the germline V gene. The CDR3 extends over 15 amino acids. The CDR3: CASSRDRGANYGYTF. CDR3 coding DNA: TGCGCCAGCAGCAGAGACAGGGGAGCTAACTATGGCTACACCTTC.

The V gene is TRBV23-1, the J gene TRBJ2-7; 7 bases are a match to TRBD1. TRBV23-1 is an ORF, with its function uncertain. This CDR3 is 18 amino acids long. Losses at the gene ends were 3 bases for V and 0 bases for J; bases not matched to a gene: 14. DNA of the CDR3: TGCGCCAGCAGTCACCAAGACGAGACCGGGACAGTCTCCTACGAGCAGTACTTC. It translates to CASSHQDETGTVSYEQYF.

The CDR3 region is CASSQQGGYGYTF. CDR3 sequence (DNA): TGCGCCAGCAGTCAACAGGGCGGGTATGGCTACACCTTC. The rearrangement joins TRBV5-1 to TRBJ1-2, with a weak D call TRBD1 (6 bases). Germline V gene data show CDR1 as SGHRS and CDR2 as YFSETQ. CDR3 length: 13 residues. The V and J ends lost 5 bases and 5 bases respectively, with 13 bases between them.

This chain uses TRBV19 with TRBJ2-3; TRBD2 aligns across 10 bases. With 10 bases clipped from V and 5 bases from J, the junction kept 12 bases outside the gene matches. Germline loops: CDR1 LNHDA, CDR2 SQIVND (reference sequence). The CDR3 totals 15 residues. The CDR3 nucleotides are TGTGCCACAAAGGGGACTAGCGTTGGGAAAGATACGCAGTATTTT. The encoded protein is CATKGTSVGKDTQYF.

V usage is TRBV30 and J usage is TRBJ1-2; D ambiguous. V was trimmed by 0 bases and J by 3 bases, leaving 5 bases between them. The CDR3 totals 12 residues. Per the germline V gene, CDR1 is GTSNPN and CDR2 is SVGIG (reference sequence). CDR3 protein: CAWSVHDYGYTF. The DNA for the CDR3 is TGTGCCTGGAGTGTACACGACTATGGCTACACCTTC.